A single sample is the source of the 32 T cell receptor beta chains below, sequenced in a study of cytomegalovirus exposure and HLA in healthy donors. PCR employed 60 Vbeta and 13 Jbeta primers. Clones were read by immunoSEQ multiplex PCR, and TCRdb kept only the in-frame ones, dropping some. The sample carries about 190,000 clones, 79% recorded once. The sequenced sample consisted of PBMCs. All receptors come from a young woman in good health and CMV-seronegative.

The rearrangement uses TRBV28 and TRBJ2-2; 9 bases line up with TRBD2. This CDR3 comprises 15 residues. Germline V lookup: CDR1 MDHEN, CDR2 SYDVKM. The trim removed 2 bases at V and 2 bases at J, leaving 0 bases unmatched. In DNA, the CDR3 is TGTGCCAGCAGTTTAGGGACTAGCAACACCGGGGAGCTGTTTTTT. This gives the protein CASSLGTSNTGELFF. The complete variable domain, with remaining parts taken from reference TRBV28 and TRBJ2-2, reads DVKVTQSSRYLVKRTGEKVFLECVQDMDHENMFWYRQDPGLGLRLIYFSYDVKMKEKGDIPEGYSVSREKKERFSLILESASTNQTSMYLCASSLGTSNTGELFFGEGSRLTVL.

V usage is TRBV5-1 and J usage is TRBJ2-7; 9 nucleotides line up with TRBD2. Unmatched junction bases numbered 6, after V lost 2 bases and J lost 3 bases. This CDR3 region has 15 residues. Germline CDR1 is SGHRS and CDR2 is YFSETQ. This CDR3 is CASSLGGRAHYEQYF. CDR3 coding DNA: TGCGCCAGCAGCTTAGGCGGGAGGGCCCACTACGAGCAGTACTTC.

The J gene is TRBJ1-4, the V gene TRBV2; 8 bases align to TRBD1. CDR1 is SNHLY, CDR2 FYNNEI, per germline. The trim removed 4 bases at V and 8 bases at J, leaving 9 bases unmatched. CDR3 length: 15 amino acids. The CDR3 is CASSGQGTSGEKLFF. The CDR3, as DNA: TGTGCCAGCAGTGGACAGGGGACATCGGGAGAAAAACTGTTTTTT. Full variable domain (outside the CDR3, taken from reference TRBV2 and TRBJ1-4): EPEVTQTPSHQVTQMGQEVILRCVPISNHLYFYWYRQILGQKVEFLVSFYNNEISEKSEIFDDQFSVERPDGSNFTLKIRSTKLEDSAMYFCASSGQGTSGEKLFFGSGTQLSVL.

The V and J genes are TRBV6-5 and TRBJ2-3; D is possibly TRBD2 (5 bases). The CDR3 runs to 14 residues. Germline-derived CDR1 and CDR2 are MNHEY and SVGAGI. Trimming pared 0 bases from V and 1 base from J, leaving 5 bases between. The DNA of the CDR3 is TGTGCCAGCAGTTACTCGAGGGGCACAGATACGCAGTATTTT. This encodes CASSYSRGTDTQYF.

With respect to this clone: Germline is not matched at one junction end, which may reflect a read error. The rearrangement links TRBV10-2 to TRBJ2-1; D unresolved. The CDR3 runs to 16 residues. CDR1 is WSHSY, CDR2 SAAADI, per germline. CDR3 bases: TGCGCCAGCACCATCGACTCGGCAATCTCCCACAATGAGCAGTTCTTC. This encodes CASTIDSAISHNEQFF.

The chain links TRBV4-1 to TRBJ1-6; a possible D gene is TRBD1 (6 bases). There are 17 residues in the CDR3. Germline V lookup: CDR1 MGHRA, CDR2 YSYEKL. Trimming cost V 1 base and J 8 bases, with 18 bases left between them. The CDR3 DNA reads TGCGCCAGCAGCCAAGGACAGGCGCTTAGGCCCGATTCACCCCTCCACTTT. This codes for CASSQGQALRPDSPLHF.

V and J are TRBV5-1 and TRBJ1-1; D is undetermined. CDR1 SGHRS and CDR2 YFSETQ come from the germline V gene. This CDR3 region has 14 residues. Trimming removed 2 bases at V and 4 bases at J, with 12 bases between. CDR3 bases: TGCGCCAGCAGCTTCGAACAGTTGGGCACTGAAGCTTTCTTT. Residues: CASSFEQLGTEAFF.

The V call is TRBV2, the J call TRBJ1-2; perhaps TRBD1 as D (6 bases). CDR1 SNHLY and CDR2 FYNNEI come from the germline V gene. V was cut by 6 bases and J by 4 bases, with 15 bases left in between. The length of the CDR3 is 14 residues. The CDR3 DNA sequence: TGTGCCAGCAGGGACGGCAGGGGCTCCTATGGCTACACCTTC. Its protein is CASRDGRGSYGYTF.

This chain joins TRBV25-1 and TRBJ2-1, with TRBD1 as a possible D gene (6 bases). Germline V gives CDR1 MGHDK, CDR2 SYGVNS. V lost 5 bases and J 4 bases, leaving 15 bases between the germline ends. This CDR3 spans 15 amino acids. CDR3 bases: TGTGCCAGCAGTTTCAGGGGAAACGGGTACAATGAGCAGTTCTTC. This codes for CASSFRGNGYNEQFF.

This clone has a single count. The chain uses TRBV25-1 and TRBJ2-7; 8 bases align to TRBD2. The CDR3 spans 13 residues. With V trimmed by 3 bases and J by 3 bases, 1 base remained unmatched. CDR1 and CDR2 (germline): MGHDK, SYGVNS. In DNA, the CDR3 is TGTGCCAGCAGTGACGGGAGGGTCTACGAGCAGTACTTC. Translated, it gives CASSDGRVYEQYF.

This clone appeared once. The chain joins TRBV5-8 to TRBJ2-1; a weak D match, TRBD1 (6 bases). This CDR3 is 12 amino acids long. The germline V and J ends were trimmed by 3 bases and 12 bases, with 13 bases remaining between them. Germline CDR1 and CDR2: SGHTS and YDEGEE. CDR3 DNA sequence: TGTGCCAGCAGCTCAACAGGGTTCTCGCAGTTCTTC. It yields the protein CASSSTGFSQFF.

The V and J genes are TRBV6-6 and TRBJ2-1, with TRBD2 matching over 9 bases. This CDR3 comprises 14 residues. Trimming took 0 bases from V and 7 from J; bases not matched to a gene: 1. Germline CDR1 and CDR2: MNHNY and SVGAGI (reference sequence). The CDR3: CASSYSSGSNEQFF. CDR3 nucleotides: TGTGCCAGCAGTTACTCTAGCGGGAGTAATGAGCAGTTCTTC.

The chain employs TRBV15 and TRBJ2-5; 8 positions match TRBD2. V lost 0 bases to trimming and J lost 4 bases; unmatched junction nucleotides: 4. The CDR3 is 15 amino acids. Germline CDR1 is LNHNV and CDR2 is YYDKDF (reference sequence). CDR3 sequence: CATSRDRTSRETQYF. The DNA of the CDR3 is TGTGCCACCAGCAGAGACCGGACTAGCCGAGAGACCCAGTACTTC.

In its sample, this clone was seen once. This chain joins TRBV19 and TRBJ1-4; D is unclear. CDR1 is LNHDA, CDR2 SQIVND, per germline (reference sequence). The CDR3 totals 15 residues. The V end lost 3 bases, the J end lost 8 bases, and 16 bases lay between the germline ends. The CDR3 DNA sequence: TGTGCCAGTAGTATGATCACGGGTTACCGGGAAAAACTGTTTTTT. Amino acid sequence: CASSMITGYREKLFF.

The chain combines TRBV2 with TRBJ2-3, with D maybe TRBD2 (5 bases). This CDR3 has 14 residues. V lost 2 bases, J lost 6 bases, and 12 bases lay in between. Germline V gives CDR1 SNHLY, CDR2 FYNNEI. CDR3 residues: CASSERASRDTQYF. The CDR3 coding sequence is TGTGCCAGCAGTGAAAGGGCTAGCAGGGATACGCAGTATTTT.

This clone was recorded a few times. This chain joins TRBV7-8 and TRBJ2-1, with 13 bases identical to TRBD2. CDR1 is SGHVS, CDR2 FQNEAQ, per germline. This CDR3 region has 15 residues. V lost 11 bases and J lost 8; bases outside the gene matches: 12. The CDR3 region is CAQLGQTSGGDEQFF. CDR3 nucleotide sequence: TGTGCCCAACTGGGACAAACTAGCGGGGGGGATGAGCAGTTCTTC.

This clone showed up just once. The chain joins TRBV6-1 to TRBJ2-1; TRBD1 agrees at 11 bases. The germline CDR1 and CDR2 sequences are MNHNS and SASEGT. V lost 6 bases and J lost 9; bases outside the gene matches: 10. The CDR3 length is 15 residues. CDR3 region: CASRGGQGAYFEQFF. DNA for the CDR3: TGTGCCAGCAGGGGAGGACAGGGGGCCTACTTTGAGCAGTTCTTC.

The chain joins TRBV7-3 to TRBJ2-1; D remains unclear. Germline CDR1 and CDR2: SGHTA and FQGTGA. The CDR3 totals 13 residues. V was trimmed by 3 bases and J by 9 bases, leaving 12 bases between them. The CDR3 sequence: CASSFEASSEQFF. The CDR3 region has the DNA TGTGCCAGCAGCTTTGAGGCGAGCAGTGAGCAGTTCTTC.

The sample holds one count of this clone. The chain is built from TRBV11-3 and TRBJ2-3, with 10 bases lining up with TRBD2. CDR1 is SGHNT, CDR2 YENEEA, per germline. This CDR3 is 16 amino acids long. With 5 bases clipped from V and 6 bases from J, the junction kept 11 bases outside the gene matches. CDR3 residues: CASSEELAGGSDTQYF. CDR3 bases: TGTGCCAGCAGCGAGGAATTAGCGGGAGGATCGGATACGCAGTATTTT.

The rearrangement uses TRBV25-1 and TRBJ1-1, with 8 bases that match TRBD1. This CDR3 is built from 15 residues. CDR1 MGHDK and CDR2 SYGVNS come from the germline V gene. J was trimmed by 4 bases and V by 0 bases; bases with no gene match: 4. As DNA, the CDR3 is TGTGCCAGCAGTGAATACAGGGGGCTTGGCACTGAAGCTTTCTTT. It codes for CASSEYRGLGTEAFF.

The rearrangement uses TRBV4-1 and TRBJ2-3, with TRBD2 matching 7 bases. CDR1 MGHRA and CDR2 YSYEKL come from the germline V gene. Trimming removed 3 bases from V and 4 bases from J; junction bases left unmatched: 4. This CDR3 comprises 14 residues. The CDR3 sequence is CASSHGGRADTQYF. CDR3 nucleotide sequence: TGCGCCAGCAGCCATGGAGGGAGGGCAGATACGCAGTATTTT.

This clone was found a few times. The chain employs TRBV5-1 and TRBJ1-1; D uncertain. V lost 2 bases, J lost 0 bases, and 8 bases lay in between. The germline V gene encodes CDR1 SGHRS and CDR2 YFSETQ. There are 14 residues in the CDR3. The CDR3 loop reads CASSLNSLNTEAFF. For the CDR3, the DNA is TGCGCCAGCAGCTTAAACTCCTTGAACACTGAAGCTTTCTTT.

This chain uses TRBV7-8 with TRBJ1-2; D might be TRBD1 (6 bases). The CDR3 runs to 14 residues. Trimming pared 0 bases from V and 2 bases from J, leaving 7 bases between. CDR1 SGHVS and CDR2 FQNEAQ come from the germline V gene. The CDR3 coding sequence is TGTGCCAGCAGCTTAGCGCAGGGGAACTATGGCTACACCTTC. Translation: CASSLAQGNYGYTF. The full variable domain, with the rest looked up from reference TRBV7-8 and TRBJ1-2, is GAGVSQSPRYKVAKRGQDVALRCDPISGHVSLFWYQQALGQGPEFLTYFQNEAQLDKSGLPSDRFFAERPEGSVSTLKIQRTQQEDSAVYLCASSLAQGNYGYTFGSGTRLTVV.

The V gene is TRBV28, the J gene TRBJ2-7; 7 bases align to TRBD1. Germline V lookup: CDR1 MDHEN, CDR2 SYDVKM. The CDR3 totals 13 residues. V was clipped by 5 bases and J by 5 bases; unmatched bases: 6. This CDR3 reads CASSIQDRDEQYF. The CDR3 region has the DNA TGTGCCAGCAGTATCCAAGACAGGGACGAGCAGTACTTC.

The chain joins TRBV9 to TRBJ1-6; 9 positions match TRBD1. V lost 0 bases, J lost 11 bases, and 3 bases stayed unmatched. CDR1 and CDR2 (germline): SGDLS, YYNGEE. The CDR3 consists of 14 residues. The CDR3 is CASSVGTGVTPLHF. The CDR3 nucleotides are TGTGCCAGCAGCGTAGGGACAGGGGTCACACCCCTCCACTTT.

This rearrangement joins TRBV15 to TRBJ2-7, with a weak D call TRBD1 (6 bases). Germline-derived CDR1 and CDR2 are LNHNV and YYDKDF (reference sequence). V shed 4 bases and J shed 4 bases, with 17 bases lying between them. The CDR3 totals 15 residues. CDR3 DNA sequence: TGTGCCACCAGCAAAATTACCGGGACACTATACGAGCAGTACTTC. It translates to CATSKITGTLYEQYF.

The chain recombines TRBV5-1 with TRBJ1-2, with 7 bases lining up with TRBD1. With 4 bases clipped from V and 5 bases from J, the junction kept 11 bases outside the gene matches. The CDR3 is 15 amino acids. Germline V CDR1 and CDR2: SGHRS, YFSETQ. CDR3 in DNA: TGCGCCAGCAGCCCTCGACAGGGAGGATCATATGGCTACACCTTC. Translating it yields CASSPRQGGSYGYTF. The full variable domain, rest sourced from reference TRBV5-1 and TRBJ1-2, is KAGVTQTPRYLIKTRGQQVTLSCSPISGHRSVSWYQQTPGQGLQFLFEYFSETQRNKGNFPGRFSGRQFSNSRSEMNVSTLELGDSALYLCASSPRQGGSYGYTFGSGTRLTVV.

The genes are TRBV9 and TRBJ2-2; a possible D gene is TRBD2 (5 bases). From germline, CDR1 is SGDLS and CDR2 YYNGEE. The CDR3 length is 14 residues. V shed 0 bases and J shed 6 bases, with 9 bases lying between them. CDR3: CASSVVSGSGELFF. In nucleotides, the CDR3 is TGTGCCAGCAGCGTAGTTTCGGGGTCCGGGGAGCTGTTTTTT.

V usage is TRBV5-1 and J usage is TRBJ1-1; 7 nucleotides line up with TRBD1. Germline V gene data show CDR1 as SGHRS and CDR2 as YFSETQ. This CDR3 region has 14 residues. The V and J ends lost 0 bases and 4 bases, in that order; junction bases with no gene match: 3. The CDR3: CASSLVDRSTEAFF. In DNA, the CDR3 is TGCGCCAGCAGCTTGGTGGACAGGAGCACTGAAGCTTTCTTT.

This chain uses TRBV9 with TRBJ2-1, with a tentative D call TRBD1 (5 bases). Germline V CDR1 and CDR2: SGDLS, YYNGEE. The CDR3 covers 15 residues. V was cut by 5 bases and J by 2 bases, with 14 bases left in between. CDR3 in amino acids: CASSQQVQPYNEQFF. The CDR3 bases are TGTGCCAGCAGTCAACAGGTTCAACCCTACAATGAGCAGTTCTTC. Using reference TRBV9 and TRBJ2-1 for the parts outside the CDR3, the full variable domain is DSGVTQTPKHLITATGQRVTLRCSPRSGDLSVYWYQQSLDQGLQFLIQYYNGEERAKGNILERFSAQQFPDLHSELNLSSLELGDSALYFCASSQQVQPYNEQFFGPGTRLTVL.

CDR3 loop: CASSESLARWGELFF. The CDR3 DNA reads as TGTGCCAGCAGTGAATCTCTAGCCCGTTGGGGGGAGCTGTTTTTT. The V call is TRBV2, the J call TRBJ2-2; TRBD2 is a possible D gene (5 bases). The length of the CDR3 is 15 residues. Germline lookup yields CDR1 SNHLY and CDR2 FYNNEI. V gave up 2 bases and J gave up 8 bases, with 15 bases separating them.

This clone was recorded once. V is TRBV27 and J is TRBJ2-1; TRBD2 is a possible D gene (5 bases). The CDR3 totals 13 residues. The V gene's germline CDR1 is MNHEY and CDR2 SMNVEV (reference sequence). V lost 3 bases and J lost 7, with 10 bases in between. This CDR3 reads CASSLASGNEQFF. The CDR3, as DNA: TGTGCCAGCAGTTTGGCTTCGGGAAATGAGCAGTTCTTC.